The clone carrying this T cell receptor beta chain was seen a few times. Its antigen is not identified. This entry comes from a study of T-cell memory formation after mild COVID-19. On the study more broadly: TCR clusters were mostly donor specific.

CDR3 length: 17 amino acids. Trimming pared 3 bases from V and 1 base from J, leaving 16 bases between. CDR1 LGHDT and CDR2 YNNKEL come from the germline V gene (reference sequence). Study-wide points: Shrinking CD4+ clones were chiefly CM and EM; CD8+ ones were chiefly EMRA. The pre-infection memory compartment contained some responding clones, suggesting cross-reactive memory joined.

It was 5'RACE with constant-segment primers that produced the TCR alpha and TCR beta cDNA libraries, which carried sample barcodes and UMIs. MiXCR, applied by TCRdb to the 5' RACE reads, yields one record per CDR3 protein. The sample contains roughly 380,000 distinct CDR3 sequences, 25% to 30% of which appear only once. The chain recombines TRBV3-1 with TRBJ2-1; no clear D gene. The sequencing input was PBMCs or a T cell subset sorted from them (not recorded which). This TCR came from an adult woman who had mild COVID-19 (a few samples of this study predate the infection). Cell type and time point are not known. The CDR3 loop is CASSQGRDTASYNEQFF. The DNA of the CDR3 is TGTGCCAGCAGCCAGGGCCGAGACACCGCTTCCTACAATGAGCAGTTCTTC.